A selection of T cell receptor beta chains follows, all from one sample in a study of T-cell memory formation after mild COVID-19. TCRdb analysed the 5' RACE reads with MiXCR anew, one entry per CDR3 protein. Of about 260,000 distinct CDR3 sequences detected, around 15% appear once; the ten largest clones hold 22%. The specimen sequenced was PBMCs or a T cell subset sorted from them (not recorded which). Receptors originate from a young man who had mild COVID-19 (a few samples of this study predate the infection). Cell type and time point are not known. Both conserved end residues are part of each CDR3. D genes are given only for firm matches. The size of a clone is reported for some rows only, either as once, few or many, or as a class for expanded clones.

NA,TRBV28,TRBJ2-6,few,CASSLRPPGANVLTF,TGTGCCAGCAGTTTACGTCCGCCGGGGGCAAACGTCCTGACTTTC
TRBD1,TRBV9,TRBJ2-3,NA,CASSATGERRTDTQYF,TGTGCCAGCAGCGCAACAGGGGAAAGGCGAACAGATACGCAGTATTTT
NA,TRBV12-3/TRBV12-4,TRBJ1-5,few,CASSSVRAGNQPQHF,TGTGCCAGCAGTTCCGTGAGGGCGGGCAATCAGCCCCAGCATTTT
TRBD2,TRBV30,TRBJ2-5,NA,CAWSAWTSGGETQYF,TGTGCCTGGAGCGCCTGGACTAGCGGGGGGGAGACCCAGTACTTC
NA,TRBV7-9,TRBJ1-1,few,CASSLFGSEAFF,TGTGCCAGCAGCTTATTCGGGAGCGAAGCTTTCTTT
NA,TRBV18,TRBJ1-2,NA,CASSPAAQTDYGYTF,TGTGCCAGCTCCCCTGCCGCCCAGACAGACTATGGCTACACCTTC
TRBD1,TRBV5-1,TRBJ1-1,many,CASSLGDRGGAFF,TGCGCCAGCAGCTTGGGCGACAGGGGGGGAGCTTTCTTT
TRBD1,TRBV7-8,TRBJ1-5,NA,CASSQQGETQPQHF,TGTGCCAGCAGTCAACAGGGGGAGACTCAGCCCCAGCATTTT
NA,TRBV7-3,TRBJ2-1,NA,CASSDVVNNEQFF,TGTGCCAGCAGCGACGTTGTGAACAATGAGCAGTTCTTC
NA,TRBV20-1,TRBJ1-5,few,CSPDSPGQPQHF,TGCAGTCCGGACAGTCCGGGTCAGCCCCAGCATTTT